A single sample gave rise to the 2 T cell receptor beta chains below, sequenced in a study of blood T cell repertoires in COVID-19. Profiled with immunoSEQ multiplex PCR; TCRdb holds only in-frame clones, not every one. The table records approximately 200,000 clones, approximately 84% of them present only once. Sequenced: PBMCs or T cells enriched from blood (not recorded which). The receptor source for this set is a man aged 40-49 years who had recovered from COVID-19.

This clone was detected a few times. The CDR3 DNA reads as TGTGCCAGTAGCCAGACAGGGGTAGGGTATGGCTACACCTTC. Protein product: CASSQTGVGYGYTF. The chain carries TRBV19 and TRBJ1-2, with 8 bases that match TRBD1. V lost 6 bases, J lost 5 bases, and 8 bases stayed unmatched. Germline CDR1 LNHDA, CDR2 SQIVND (reference sequence). This CDR3 spans 14 amino acids.

A single count supports this clone. The CDR3 reads CASSQDHGQETQYF. The CDR3 DNA is TGCGCCAGCAGCCAAGATCACGGTCAAGAGACCCAGTACTTC. This chain connects TRBV4-3 to TRBJ2-5, with D unresolved. V was clipped by 0 bases and J by 2 bases, with 7 bases between them. The CDR3 consists of 14 residues. From germline, CDR1 is LGHNA and CDR2 YSLEER.